A single sample is the source of the 17 T cell receptor beta chains below, sequenced in a study of blood T cell repertoires in COVID-19. The data were produced by immunoSEQ multiplex PCR, yet TCRdb's version contains in-frame clones alone and is incomplete. The sample shows 210,000 or so clones, 89% of them seen only once. Sequencing input: peripheral blood. The origin of the receptors is a woman aged 35 to 49 with acute or convalescent COVID-19.

This clone was picked up one time. The chain combines TRBV5-5 with TRBJ1-1; TRBD1 matches 8 bases. Trimming removed 4 bases from V and 5 bases from J; junction bases left unmatched: 10. This CDR3 region has 15 residues. Germline-derived CDR1 and CDR2 are SGHKS and YYEKEE (reference sequence). This CDR3 is CASSASQGAKTEAFF. The CDR3 bases are TGTGCCAGCAGCGCCTCCCAGGGGGCGAAAACTGAAGCTTTCTTT. Together with reference TRBV5-5 and TRBJ1-1, the CDR3 gives the full variable domain: DAGVTQSPTHLIKTRGQQVTLRCSPISGHKSVSWYQQVLGQGPQFIFQYYEKEERGRGNFPDRFSARQFPNYSSELNVNALLLGDSALYLCASSASQGAKTEAFFGQGTRLTVV.

The chain employs TRBV3-1 (or the pseudogene TRBV3-2) and TRBJ2-4; TRBD2 is a possible D gene (6 bases). The germline V gene encodes CDR1 LGHDT and CDR2 YNNKEL (reference sequence). V was cut by 3 bases and J by 0 bases, with 9 bases left in between. This CDR3 region has 15 residues. DNA for the CDR3: TGTGCCAGCAGCCACCGGGACTTAGCCAAAAACATTCAGTACTTC. It yields the protein CASSHRDLAKNIQYF.

The rearrangement links TRBV9 to TRBJ1-5; D remains ambiguous. Trimming took 0 bases from V and 0 from J, leaving 7 bases between them. The CDR3 extends over 15 amino acids. Germline CDR1 is SGDLS and CDR2 is YYNGEE. The CDR3, as DNA: TGTGCCAGCAGCGTAGGCGGGAGTAGCAATCAGCCCCAGCATTTT. It translates to CASSVGGSSNQPQHF.

The chain employs TRBV11-1 and TRBJ1-2; no definite D call. Per germline, CDR1 SGHAT and CDR2 FQDESV (reference sequence). V lost 5 bases, J lost 0 bases, and 7 bases lay in between. The CDR3 loop spans 13 amino acids. The CDR3 DNA sequence: TGTGCCAGCAGCCCAACTACTAACTATGGCTACACCTTC. Translating gives CASSPTTNYGYTF.

The chain is built from TRBV6-1 and TRBJ1-1; D ambiguous. This CDR3 region has 14 residues. Germline values: CDR1 MNHNS, CDR2 SASEGT. With 3 bases removed from V and 0 bases from J, the gap between germline ends came to 8 bases. The CDR3 spells CASSEHQMNTEAFF. CDR3 DNA: TGTGCCAGCAGTGAGCACCAGATGAACACTGAAGCTTTCTTT.

This chain connects TRBV7-2 to TRBJ2-5, with 13 positions matching TRBD2. Per germline, CDR1 SGHTA and CDR2 FQGNSA. The CDR3 is made up of 15 amino acids. The junction had 5 bases not matched to a gene; V was cut back by 4 bases and J by 6 bases. As DNA, the CDR3 is TGTGCCAGCAGCTCACTAGCGGGGGGGCCAAAGACCCAGTACTTC. It specifies CASSSLAGGPKTQYF.

This clone came up a few times. This chain connects TRBV5-1 to TRBJ2-1; D is unresolved. From germline, CDR1 is SGHRS and CDR2 YFSETQ. CDR3 length: 12 residues. V shed 2 bases and J shed 10 bases, with 10 bases lying between them. CDR3 in DNA: TGCGCCAGCAGCTTAACGGGTCGAGAGCAGTTCTTC. It yields the protein CASSLTGREQFF. Based on the CDR3 plus reference TRBV5-1 and TRBJ2-1, the full variable domain is KAGVTQTPRYLIKTRGQQVTLSCSPISGHRSVSWYQQTPGQGLQFLFEYFSETQRNKGNFPGRFSGRQFSNSRSEMNVSTLELGDSALYLCASSLTGREQFFGPGTRLTVL.

Only one count was recorded for this clone. The gene calls are TRBV19 and TRBJ2-1, with TRBD1 as a possible D gene (6 bases). This CDR3 has 14 amino acids. Per the germline V gene, CDR1 is LNHDA and CDR2 is SQIVND (reference sequence). V was pared by 5 bases and J by 4 bases, with 12 bases between. CDR3 nucleotides: TGTGCCAGTAGTGCCCGGGACATTTACAATGAGCAGTTCTTC. Amino acid sequence: CASSARDIYNEQFF.

The chain links TRBV11-2 to TRBJ2-3, with 10 bases matching TRBD2. CDR3 length equals 15 residues. Losses at the gene ends were 4 bases for V and 2 bases for J; bases not matched to a gene: 3. The V gene's germline CDR1 is SGHAT and CDR2 FQNNGV. CDR3 nucleotide sequence: TGTGCCAGCAGCTCTAGCGGGAGATACACAGATACGCAGTATTTT. This sequence encodes CASSSSGRYTDTQYF. The variable domain in full, completed from reference TRBV11-2 and TRBJ2-3, reads EAGVAQSPRYKIIEKRQSVAFWCNPISGHATLYWYQQILGQGPKLLIQFQNNGVVDDSQLPKDRFSAERLKGVDSTLKIQPAKLEDSAVYLCASSSSGRYTDTQYFGPGTRLTVL.

This chain links TRBV13 with TRBJ2-1; D gene ambiguous. V was pared by 2 bases and J by 8 bases, with 22 bases between. The CDR3 is 17 amino acids. Per the germline V gene, CDR1 is PRHDT and CDR2 is FYEKMQ (reference sequence). The CDR3: CASSLFRDSPLLDEQFF. In DNA form, the CDR3 reads TGTGCCAGCAGCTTATTCCGAGACTCGCCCTTGTTGGATGAGCAGTTCTTC.

This chain links TRBV19 with TRBJ1-6; 10 nucleotides agree with TRBD1. Per the germline V gene, CDR1 is LNHDA and CDR2 is SQIVND (reference sequence). Trimming cost V 8 bases and J 8 bases; bases outside gene matches: 3. The CDR3 spans 13 residues. CDR3 region: CASWDRGYSPLHF. CDR3 nucleotide sequence: TGTGCCAGTTGGGACAGGGGTTATTCACCCCTCCACTTT.

V and J are TRBV29-1 and TRBJ1-2, with TRBD1 matching over 11 bases. The CDR3 consists of 14 residues. With 6 bases clipped from V and 3 bases from J, the junction kept 6 bases outside the gene matches. The germline gives CDR1 SQVTM, CDR2 ANQGSEA. For the CDR3, the DNA is TGCAGCGTCACCGGGACAGGGGGTGACTATGGCTACACCTTC. This gives the protein CSVTGTGGDYGYTF.

This clone was detected a few times. The chain uses TRBV7-6 and TRBJ1-2; tentative D call: TRBD1 (5 bases). The CDR3 contains 13 residues. Germline CDR1 SGHVS, CDR2 FNYEAQ. Trimming removed 8 bases from V and 3 bases from J, with 13 bases in between. Written as DNA, the CDR3 is TGTGCCAGCTCTTCAGGGTTGGACTATGGCTACACCTTC. Translation gives CASSSGLDYGYTF.

V is TRBV3-1 (or the pseudogene TRBV3-2) and J is TRBJ2-3; D might be TRBD2 (6 bases). The V end was cut by 5 bases, the J end by 1 base, with 13 bases between. From germline, CDR1 is LGHDT and CDR2 YNNKEL (reference sequence). The CDR3 totals 15 residues. The CDR3 is CASSFGGRRTDTQYF. The CDR3 DNA reads as TGTGCCAGCAGCTTTGGGGGGAGACGCACAGATACGCAGTATTTT.

The chain carries TRBV6-5 and TRBJ1-5, with a tentative D call TRBD1 (5 bases). V was pared by 5 bases and J by 0 bases, with 8 bases between. This CDR3 comprises 14 residues. The germline V gene encodes CDR1 MNHEY and CDR2 SVGAGI. The CDR3 is CASSLRASNQPQHF. Here the CDR3 DNA reads TGTGCCAGCAGTCTCAGGGCTAGCAATCAGCCCCAGCATTTT.

The sample holds one count of this clone. This rearrangement joins TRBV12-1 to TRBJ2-7; TRBD1, the table's D call, lacks a check against the DNA. TRBV12-1 is marked as a pseudogene. The CDR3 has 18 amino acids. The CDR3 is CASSSRLAGGTASYEQYV. DNA for the CDR3: TGTGCCAGCAGCTCTAGGCTGGCAGGGGGTACCGCAAGCTACGAGCAGTACGTC.

V gene TRBV13 combines with J gene TRBJ2-7, with 8 bases matching TRBD1. The germline V gene encodes CDR1 PRHDT and CDR2 FYEKMQ (reference sequence). The CDR3 spans 20 residues. V dropped 2 bases and J dropped 0; count of bases not matched to a gene: 18. The CDR3 sequence: CASSLLTPGTGKLPSYEQYV. CDR3 DNA: TGTGCCAGCAGCTTACTAACACCTGGGACAGGCAAATTACCCTCCTACGAGCAGTACGTC.